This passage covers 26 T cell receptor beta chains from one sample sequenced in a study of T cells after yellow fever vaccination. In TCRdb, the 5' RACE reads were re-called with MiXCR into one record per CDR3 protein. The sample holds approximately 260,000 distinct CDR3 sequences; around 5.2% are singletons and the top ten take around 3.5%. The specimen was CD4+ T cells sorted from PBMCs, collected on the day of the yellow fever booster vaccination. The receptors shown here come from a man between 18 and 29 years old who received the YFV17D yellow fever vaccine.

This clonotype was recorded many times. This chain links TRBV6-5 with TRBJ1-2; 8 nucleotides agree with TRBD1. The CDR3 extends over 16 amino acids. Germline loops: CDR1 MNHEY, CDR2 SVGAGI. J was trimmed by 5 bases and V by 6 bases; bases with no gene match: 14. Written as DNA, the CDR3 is TGTGCCAGCAGGCCGGGGGACAGGCCCTATTCATATGGCTACACCTTC. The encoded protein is CASRPGDRPYSYGYTF.

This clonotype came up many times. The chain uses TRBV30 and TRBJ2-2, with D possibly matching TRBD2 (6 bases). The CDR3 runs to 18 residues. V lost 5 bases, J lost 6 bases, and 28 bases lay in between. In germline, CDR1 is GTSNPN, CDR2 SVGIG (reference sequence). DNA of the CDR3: TGTGCCTGGTTTGGTGGCTGGGGACCGGGGGTCTTGCCCGGGGAGCTGTTTTTT. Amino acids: CAWFGGWGPGVLPGELFF.

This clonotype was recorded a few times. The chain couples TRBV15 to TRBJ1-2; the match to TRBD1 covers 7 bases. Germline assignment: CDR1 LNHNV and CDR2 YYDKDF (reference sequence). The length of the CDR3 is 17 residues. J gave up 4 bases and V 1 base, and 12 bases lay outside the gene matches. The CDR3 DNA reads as TGTGCCACCAGCAGAGCACTGCTAGGGGGCGCGAGCTATGGCTACACCTTC. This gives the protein CATSRALLGGASYGYTF. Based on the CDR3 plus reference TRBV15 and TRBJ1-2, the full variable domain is DAMVIQNPRYQVTQFGKPVTLSCSQTLNHNVMYWYQQKSSQAPKLLFHYYDKDFNNEADTPDNFQSRRPNTSFCFLDIRSPGLGDTAMYLCATSRALLGGASYGYTFGSGTRLTVV.

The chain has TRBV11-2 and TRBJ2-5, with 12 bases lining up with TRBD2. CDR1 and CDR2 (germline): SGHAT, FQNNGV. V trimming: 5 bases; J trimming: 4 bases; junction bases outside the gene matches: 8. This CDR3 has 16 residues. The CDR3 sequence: CASSHIGLAGRETQYF. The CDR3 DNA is TGTGCCAGCAGCCATATTGGACTAGCGGGGCGAGAGACCCAGTACTTC.

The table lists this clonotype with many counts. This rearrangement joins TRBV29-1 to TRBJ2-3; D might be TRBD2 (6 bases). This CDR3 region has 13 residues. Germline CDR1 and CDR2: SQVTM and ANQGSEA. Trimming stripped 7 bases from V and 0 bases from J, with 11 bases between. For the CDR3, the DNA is TGCAGCGAGGGCGGGGCCAGCACAGATACGCAGTATTTT. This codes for CSEGGASTDTQYF.

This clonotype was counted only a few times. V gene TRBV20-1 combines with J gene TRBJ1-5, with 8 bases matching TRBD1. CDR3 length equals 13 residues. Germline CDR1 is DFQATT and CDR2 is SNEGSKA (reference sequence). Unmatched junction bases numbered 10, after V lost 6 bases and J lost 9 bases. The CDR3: CSAPGTGPSPQHF. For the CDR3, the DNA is TGCAGTGCGCCCGGGACAGGTCCTTCGCCCCAGCATTTT.

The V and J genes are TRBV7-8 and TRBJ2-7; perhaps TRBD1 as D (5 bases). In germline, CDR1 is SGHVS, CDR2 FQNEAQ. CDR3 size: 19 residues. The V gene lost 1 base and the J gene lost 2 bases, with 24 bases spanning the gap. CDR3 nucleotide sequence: TGTGCCAGCAGCTTAGTCCGATCGCCGGGTACGGTGGGGCCCTACGAGCAGTACGTC. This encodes CASSLVRSPGTVGPYEQYV.

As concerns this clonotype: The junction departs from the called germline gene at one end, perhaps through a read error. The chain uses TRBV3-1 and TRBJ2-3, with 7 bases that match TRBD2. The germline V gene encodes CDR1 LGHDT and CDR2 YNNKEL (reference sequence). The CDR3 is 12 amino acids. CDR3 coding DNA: TGTGCCAGCAGCCAAGAAACGGCGGGAGTCGATTTT. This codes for CASSQETAGVDF.

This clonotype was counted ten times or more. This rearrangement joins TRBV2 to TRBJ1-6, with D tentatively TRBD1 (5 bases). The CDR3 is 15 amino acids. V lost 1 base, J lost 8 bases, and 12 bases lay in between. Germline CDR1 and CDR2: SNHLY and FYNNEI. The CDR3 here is CASSEGPRGYSPLHF. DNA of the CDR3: TGTGCCAGCAGTGAAGGGCCCCGGGGGTATTCACCCCTCCACTTT.

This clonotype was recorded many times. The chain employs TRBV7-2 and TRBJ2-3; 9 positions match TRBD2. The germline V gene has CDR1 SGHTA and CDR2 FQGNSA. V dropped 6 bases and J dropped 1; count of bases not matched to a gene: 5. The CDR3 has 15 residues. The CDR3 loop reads CASSYIAGGTDTQYF. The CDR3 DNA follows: TGTGCCAGCAGTTATATAGCGGGGGGCACAGATACGCAGTATTTT.

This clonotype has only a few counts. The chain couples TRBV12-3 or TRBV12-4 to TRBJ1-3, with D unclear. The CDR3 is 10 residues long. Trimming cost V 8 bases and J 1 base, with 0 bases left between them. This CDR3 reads CASSGNTIYF. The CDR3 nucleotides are TGTGCCAGCTCTGGAAACACCATATATTTT.

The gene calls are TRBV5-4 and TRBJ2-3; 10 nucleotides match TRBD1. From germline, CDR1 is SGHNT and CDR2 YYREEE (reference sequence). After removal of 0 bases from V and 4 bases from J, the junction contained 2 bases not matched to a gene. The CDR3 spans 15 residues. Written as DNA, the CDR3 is TGTGCCAGCAGCTTGGAGGGGACAGGGGCAGATACGCAGTATTTT. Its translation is CASSLEGTGADTQYF.

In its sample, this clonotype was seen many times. For the CDR3, the DNA is TGCAGTGCTACGTCCGGGACAGGGAGTACGGGCCAGTACTTC. It is translated as CSATSGTGSTGQYF. The rearrangement uses TRBV20-1 and TRBJ2-5; 9 nucleotides line up with TRBD1. The CDR3 runs 14 residues. After removal of 4 bases from V and 10 bases from J, the junction contained 13 bases not matched to a gene. Germline V gives CDR1 DFQATT, CDR2 SNEGSKA (reference sequence).

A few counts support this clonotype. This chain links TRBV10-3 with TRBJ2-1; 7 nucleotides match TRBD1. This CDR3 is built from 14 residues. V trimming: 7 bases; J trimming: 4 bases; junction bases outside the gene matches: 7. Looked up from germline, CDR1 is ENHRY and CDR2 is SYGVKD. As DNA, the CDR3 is TGTGCCATCAATCAGGACAGGAGATACAATGAGCAGTTCTTC. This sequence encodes CAINQDRRYNEQFF.

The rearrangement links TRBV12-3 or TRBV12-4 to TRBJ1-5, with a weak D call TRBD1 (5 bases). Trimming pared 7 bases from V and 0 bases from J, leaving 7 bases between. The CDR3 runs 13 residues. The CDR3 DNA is TGTGCCAGCACGACAGATAGCAATCAGCCCCAGCATTTT. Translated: CASTTDSNQPQHF.

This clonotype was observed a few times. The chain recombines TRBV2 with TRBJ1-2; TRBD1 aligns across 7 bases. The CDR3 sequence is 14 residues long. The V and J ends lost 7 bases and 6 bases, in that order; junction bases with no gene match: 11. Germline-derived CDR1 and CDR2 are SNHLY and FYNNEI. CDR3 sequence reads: CASIGATGAHGYTF. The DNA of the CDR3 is TGTGCCAGCATCGGGGCCACAGGGGCGCATGGCTACACCTTC.

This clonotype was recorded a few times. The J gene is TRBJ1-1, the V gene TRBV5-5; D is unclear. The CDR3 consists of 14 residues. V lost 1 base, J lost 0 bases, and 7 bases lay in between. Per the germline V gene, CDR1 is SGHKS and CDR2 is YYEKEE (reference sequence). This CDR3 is CASSLFFMNTEAFF. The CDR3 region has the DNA TGTGCCAGCAGCTTGTTTTTCATGAACACTGAAGCTTTCTTT.

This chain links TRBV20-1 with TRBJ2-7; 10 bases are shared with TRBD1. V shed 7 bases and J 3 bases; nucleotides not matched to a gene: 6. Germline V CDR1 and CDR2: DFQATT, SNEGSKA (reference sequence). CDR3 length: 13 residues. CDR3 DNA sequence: TGCAGTGTCAGGGGGACAGGGGTCTACGAGCAGTACGTC. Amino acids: CSVRGTGVYEQYV.

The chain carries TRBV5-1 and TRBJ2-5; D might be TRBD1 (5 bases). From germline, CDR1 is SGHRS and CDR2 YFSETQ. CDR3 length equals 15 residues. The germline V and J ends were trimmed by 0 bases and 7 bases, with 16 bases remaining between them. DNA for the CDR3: TGCGCCAGCAGCTTGGAAAGCCAGGGATATCGGACCCAGTACTTC. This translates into CASSLESQGYRTQYF.

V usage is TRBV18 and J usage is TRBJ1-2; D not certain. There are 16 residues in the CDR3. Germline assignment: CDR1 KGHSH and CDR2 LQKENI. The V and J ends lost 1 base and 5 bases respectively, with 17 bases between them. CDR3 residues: CASSPRGRVQTYGYTF. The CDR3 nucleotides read TGTGCCAGCTCACCACGAGGGCGGGTGCAGACTTATGGCTACACCTTC. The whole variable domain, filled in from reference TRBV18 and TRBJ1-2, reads NAGVMQNPRHLVRRRGQEARLRCSPMKGHSHVYWYRQLPEEGLKFMVYLQKENIIDESGMPKERFSAEFPKEGPSILRIQQVVRGDSAAYFCASSPRGRVQTYGYTFGSGTRLTVV.

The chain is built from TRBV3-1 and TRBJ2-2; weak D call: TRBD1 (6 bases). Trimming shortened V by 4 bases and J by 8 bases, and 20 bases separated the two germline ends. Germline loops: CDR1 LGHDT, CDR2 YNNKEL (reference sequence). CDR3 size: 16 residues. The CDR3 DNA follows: TGTGCCAGCAGCCGGAGAGGCAGGGGAAGGGCAGGGGAGCTGTTTTTT. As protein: CASSRRGRGRAGELFF.

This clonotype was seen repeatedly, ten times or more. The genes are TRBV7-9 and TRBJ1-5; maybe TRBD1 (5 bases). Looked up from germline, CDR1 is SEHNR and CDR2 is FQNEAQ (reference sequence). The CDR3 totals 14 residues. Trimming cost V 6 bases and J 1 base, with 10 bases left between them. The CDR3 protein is CASSFQGSNQPQHF. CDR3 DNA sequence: TGTGCCAGCAGTTTCCAGGGAAGCAATCAGCCCCAGCATTTT.

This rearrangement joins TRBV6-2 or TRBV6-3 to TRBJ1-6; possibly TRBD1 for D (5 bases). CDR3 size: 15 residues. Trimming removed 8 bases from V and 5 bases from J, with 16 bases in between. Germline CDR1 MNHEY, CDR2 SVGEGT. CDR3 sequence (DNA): TGTGCCAGCGACATTAGGGGCCGGGATAATTCACCCCTCCACTTT. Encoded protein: CASDIRGRDNSPLHF.

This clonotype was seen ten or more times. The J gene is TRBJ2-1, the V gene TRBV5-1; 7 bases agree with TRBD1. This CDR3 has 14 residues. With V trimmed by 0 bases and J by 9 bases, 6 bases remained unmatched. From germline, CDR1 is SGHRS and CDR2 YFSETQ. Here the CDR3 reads CASSLGTGRSEQFF. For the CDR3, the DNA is TGCGCCAGCAGCTTGGGGACAGGTAGATCTGAGCAGTTCTTC.

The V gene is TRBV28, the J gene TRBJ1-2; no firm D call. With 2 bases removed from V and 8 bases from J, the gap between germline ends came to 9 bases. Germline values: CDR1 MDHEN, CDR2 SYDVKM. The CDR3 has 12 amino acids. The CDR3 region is CASSLTLQGYTF. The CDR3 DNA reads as TGTGCCAGCAGTTTAACCCTTCAGGGCTACACCTTC.

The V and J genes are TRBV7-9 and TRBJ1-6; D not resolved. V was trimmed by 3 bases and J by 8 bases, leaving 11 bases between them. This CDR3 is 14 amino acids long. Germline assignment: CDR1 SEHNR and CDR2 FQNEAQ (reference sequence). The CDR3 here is CASSFRDWDSPLHF. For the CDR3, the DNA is TGTGCCAGCAGCTTTAGGGATTGGGATTCACCCCTCCACTTT.